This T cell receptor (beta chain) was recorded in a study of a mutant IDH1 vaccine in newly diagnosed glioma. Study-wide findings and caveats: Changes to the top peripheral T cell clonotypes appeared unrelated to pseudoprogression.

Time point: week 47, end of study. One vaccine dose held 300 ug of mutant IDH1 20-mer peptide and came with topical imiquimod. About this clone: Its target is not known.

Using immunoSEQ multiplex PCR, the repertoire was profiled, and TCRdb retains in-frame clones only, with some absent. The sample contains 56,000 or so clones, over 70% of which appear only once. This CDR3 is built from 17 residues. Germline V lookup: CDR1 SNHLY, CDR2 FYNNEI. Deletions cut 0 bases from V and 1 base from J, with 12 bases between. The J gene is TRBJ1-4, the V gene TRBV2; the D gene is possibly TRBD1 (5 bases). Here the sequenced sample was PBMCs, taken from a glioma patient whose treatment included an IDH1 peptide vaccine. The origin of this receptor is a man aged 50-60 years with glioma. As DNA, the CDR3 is TGTGCCAGCAGTGAAGCGGCGAGGGGAAGAACTAATGAAAAACTGTTTTTT. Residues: CASSEAARGRTNEKLFF.